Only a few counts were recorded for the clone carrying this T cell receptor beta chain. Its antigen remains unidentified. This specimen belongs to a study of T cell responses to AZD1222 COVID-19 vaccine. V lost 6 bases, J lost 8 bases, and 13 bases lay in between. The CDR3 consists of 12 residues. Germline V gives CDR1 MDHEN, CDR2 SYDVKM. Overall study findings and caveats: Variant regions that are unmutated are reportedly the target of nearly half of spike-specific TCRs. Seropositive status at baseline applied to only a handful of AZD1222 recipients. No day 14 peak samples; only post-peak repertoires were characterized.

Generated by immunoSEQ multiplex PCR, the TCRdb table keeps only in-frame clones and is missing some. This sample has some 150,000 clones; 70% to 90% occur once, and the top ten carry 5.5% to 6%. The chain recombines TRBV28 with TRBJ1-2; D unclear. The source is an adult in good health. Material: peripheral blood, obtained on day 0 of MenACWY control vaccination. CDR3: CASRIGGRGYTF. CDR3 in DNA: TGTGCCAGCAGAATCGGTGGGAGGGGCTACACCTTC.